These 31 T cell receptor beta chains were all obtained from the same sample, sequenced in a study of blood T cell repertoires in COVID-19. The protocol was immunoSEQ multiplex PCR, while the TCRdb copy is restricted to in-frame clones and leaves out a portion. The sample carries more than 100,000 clones, less than 90% recorded once. The sequenced sample was peripheral blood. All receptors come from a woman in her 30s who had recovered from COVID-19.

This chain links TRBV19 with TRBJ2-7, with 10 bases identical to TRBD1. J was trimmed by 1 base and V by 6 bases; bases with no gene match: 12. The V gene's germline CDR1 is LNHDA and CDR2 SQIVND (reference sequence). The CDR3 spans 17 residues. Written as DNA, the CDR3 is TGTGCCAGTAGCCGTGGGACAGGGGAATTGGGGTCCTACGAGCAGTACTTC. Its protein product is CASSRGTGELGSYEQYF.

The rearrangement uses TRBV20-1 and TRBJ2-3; 15 nucleotides line up with TRBD2. This CDR3 spans 15 amino acids. Germline loops: CDR1 DFQATT, CDR2 SNEGSKA (reference sequence). Trimming cost V 3 bases and J 3 bases; bases outside gene matches: 1. The CDR3 loop is CSASGLAGGTDTQYF. As DNA, the CDR3 is TGCAGTGCTAGTGGACTAGCGGGAGGGACAGATACGCAGTATTTT.

The chain has TRBV11-3 and TRBJ1-6; TRBD1 matches at 7 bases. The germline CDR1 and CDR2 sequences are SGHNT and YENEEA. There are 15 residues in the CDR3. J was trimmed by 10 bases and V by 0 bases; bases with no gene match: 6. The CDR3 loop is CASSLDDRVSSPLHF. Here the CDR3 DNA reads TGTGCCAGCAGCTTAGACGACAGGGTTTCATCACCCCTCCACTTT.

The V call is TRBV11-2, the J call TRBJ1-1; possible D gene TRBD1, 6 bases. Germline V gives CDR1 SGHAT, CDR2 FQNNGV. V lost 4 bases to trimming and J lost 3 bases, with 21 bases between them. The CDR3 is 17 residues long. The CDR3 sequence is CASSSIWKTGRDTEAFF. CDR3 nucleotides: TGTGCCAGCAGCTCCATTTGGAAAACAGGGCGCGACACTGAAGCTTTCTTT.

V usage is TRBV11-2 and J usage is TRBJ2-1; a possible D gene is TRBD2 (6 bases). Germline lookup yields CDR1 SGHAT and CDR2 FQNNGV. CDR3 length equals 13 residues. The V gene lost 11 bases and the J gene lost 2 bases, with 13 bases spanning the gap. The CDR3 spells CAQHRLAYNEQFF. CDR3 nucleotides: TGTGCCCAGCACCGACTAGCCTACAATGAGCAGTTCTTC.

This chain joins TRBV27 and TRBJ2-1; 8 bases agree with TRBD2. The V segment lost 7 bases and the J segment 8 bases; nucleotides outside the gene matches: 10. Per the germline V gene, CDR1 is MNHEY and CDR2 is SMNVEV (reference sequence). CDR3 size: 14 residues. The CDR3 DNA reads as TGTGCCAGCATCCCCCCCGGGAGGGGGTATGAGCAGTTCTTC. It codes for CASIPPGRGYEQFF.

This chain joins TRBV21-1 and TRBJ1-2; TRBD1, the table's D call, lacks a check against the DNA. TRBV21-1 is reported as a pseudogene. The CDR3 is 14 amino acids. In DNA form, the CDR3 reads TGTGCCAGCACCTCCAGGCAGGTCATATGCGGCTACACCTTC. It yields the protein CASTSRQVICGYTF.

V is TRBV18 and J is TRBJ2-2, with 11 bases aligning to TRBD2. Losses at the gene ends were 2 bases for V and 1 base for J; bases not matched to a gene: 6. Germline V gene lookup returns CDR1 KGHSH and CDR2 LQKENI. The CDR3 runs 18 residues. The CDR3 sequence is CASSPAKGLAGNTGELFF. The CDR3, as DNA: TGTGCCAGCTCACCAGCTAAAGGACTAGCGGGGAACACCGGGGAGCTGTTTTTT.

This chain joins TRBV28 and TRBJ1-5, with D unresolved. The V and J ends lost 6 bases and 7 bases respectively, with 13 bases between them. Germline V gene data show CDR1 as MDHEN and CDR2 as SYDVKM. This CDR3 has 13 residues. The DNA of the CDR3 is TGTGCCAGCAGCTACTATAAAGACCAGCCCCAGCATTTT. Translation gives CASSYYKDQPQHF. The full variable domain, in which reference TRBV28 and TRBJ1-5 provide the parts outside the CDR3, is DVKVTQSSRYLVKRTGEKVFLECVQDMDHENMFWYRQDPGLGLRLIYFSYDVKMKEKGDIPEGYSVSREKKERFSLILESASTNQTSMYLCASSYYKDQPQHFGDGTRLSIL.

This chain connects TRBV6-6 to TRBJ1-5; D not certain. The V and J ends lost 8 bases and 4 bases respectively, with 12 bases between them. Germline CDR1 is MNHNY and CDR2 is SVGAGI (reference sequence). This CDR3 region has 13 residues. The CDR3 reads CASCLVENQPQHF. DNA of the CDR3: TGTGCCAGCTGTCTTGTGGAGAATCAGCCCCAGCATTTT.

The gene calls are TRBV5-8 and TRBJ1-4, with a tentative D call TRBD1 (5 bases). Germline values: CDR1 SGHTS, CDR2 YDEGEE. This CDR3 contains 18 residues. V was trimmed by 1 base and J by 5 bases, leaving 21 bases between them. The CDR3 loop is CASSLRDPNTRGNEKLFF. The DNA for the CDR3 is TGTGCCAGCAGCTTGCGGGACCCAAACACCCGGGGGAATGAAAAACTGTTTTTT. The entire variable domain, with the rest obtained from reference TRBV5-8 and TRBJ1-4, is as follows: EAGVTQSPTHLIKTRGQQATLRCSPISGHTSVYWYQQALGLGLQFLLWYDEGEERNRGNFPPRFSGRQFPNYSSELNVNALELEDSALYLCASSLRDPNTRGNEKLFFGSGTQLSVL.

The chain couples TRBV30 to TRBJ1-4; D is unclear. The CDR3 length is 17 residues. Germline V gene data show CDR1 as GTSNPN and CDR2 as SVGIG (reference sequence). Trimming removed 0 bases from V and 0 bases from J, with 14 bases in between. As DNA, the CDR3 is TGTGCCTGGAGTGTAAACAATAAGGCGGCAACTAATGAAAAACTGTTTTTT. This translates into CAWSVNNKAATNEKLFF.

This chain uses TRBV4-2 with TRBJ2-3; TRBD2 agrees at 7 bases. The CDR3 is made up of 15 amino acids. J gave up 2 bases and V 2 bases, and 4 bases lay outside the gene matches. CDR1 and CDR2 from the germline V gene are LGHNA and YNFKEQ. This CDR3 reads CASSQLTSATDTQYF. Written as DNA, the CDR3 is TGTGCCAGCAGCCAACTTACTAGCGCCACAGATACGCAGTATTTT.

This clone was recorded many times. V is TRBV12-5 and J is TRBJ2-1, with a weak D call TRBD2 (5 bases). Germline V gives CDR1 LGHNT, CDR2 FRNRAP. The CDR3 totals 15 residues. Trimming stripped 3 bases from V and 0 bases from J, with 9 bases between. The CDR3 region has the DNA TGTGCTAGTGGTTTCTTGGGGAGCTCCTACAATGAGCAGTTCTTC. It translates to CASGFLGSSYNEQFF.

The chain joins TRBV7-6 to TRBJ2-3; 8 positions agree with TRBD2. This CDR3 has 18 residues. V lost 3 bases, J lost 2 bases, and 13 bases stayed unmatched. Germline-derived CDR1 and CDR2 are SGHVS and FNYEAQ. The CDR3 DNA reads as TGTGCCAGCAGCTTTCCAGCGGGAGCTCCCTCCTACACAGATACGCAGTATTTT. It is translated as CASSFPAGAPSYTDTQYF.

J is TRBJ2-1 and V is TRBV2; 11 nucleotides match TRBD2. Trimming took 5 bases from V and 9 from J; bases not matched to a gene: 9. The CDR3 sequence is 15 residues long. Looked up from germline, CDR1 is SNHLY and CDR2 is FYNNEI. CDR3 sequence reads: CASSPTSGRGGEQFF. DNA for the CDR3: TGTGCCAGCAGTCCAACTAGCGGGAGAGGGGGTGAGCAGTTCTTC.

The chain couples TRBV10-2 to TRBJ2-5; 11 positions agree with TRBD1. The length of the CDR3 is 16 residues. The V gene end was trimmed by 3 bases and the J gene end by 4 bases; junction bases not matched to a gene: 7. CDR1 is WSHSY and CDR2 is SAAADI in the germline V gene. CDR3 nucleotide sequence: TGCGCCAGCAGTGATTGGGACAGGGGGAAGCGAGAGACCCAGTACTTC. Translation gives CASSDWDRGKRETQYF.

This rearrangement joins TRBV29-1 to TRBJ2-5, with 7 bases identical to TRBD1. The CDR3 extends over 15 amino acids. V shed 2 bases and J 7 bases; nucleotides not matched to a gene: 13. The germline CDR1 and CDR2 sequences are SQVTM and ANQGSEA. CDR3 DNA sequence: TGCAGCGTTGAATGGGGATTCGGGACAGAGGGGACCCAGTACTTC. Its translation: CSVEWGFGTEGTQYF.

The chain carries TRBV3-1 (or the pseudogene TRBV3-2) and TRBJ1-1; no clear D. This CDR3 is built from 13 residues. Trimming pared 4 bases from V and 3 bases from J, leaving 9 bases between. Germline CDR1 and CDR2: LGHDT and YNNKEL (reference sequence). In nucleotides, the CDR3 is TGTGCCAGCAGCCTCCTGTCGGACACTGAAGCTTTCTTT. This gives the protein CASSLLSDTEAFF.

The V call is TRBV7-3, the J call TRBJ2-5; D not certain. CDR1 is SGHTA and CDR2 is FQGTGA in the germline V gene. Trimming pared 0 bases from V and 4 bases from J, leaving 6 bases between. CDR3 length: 13 residues. CDR3 sequence reads: CASSLTGGETQYF. The CDR3 coding sequence is TGTGCCAGCAGCTTAACAGGCGGAGAGACCCAGTACTTC.

The rearrangement joins TRBV6-5 to TRBJ2-7, with 8 bases aligning to TRBD2. With 1 base clipped from V and 3 bases from J, the junction kept 2 bases outside the gene matches. The CDR3 is 14 residues long. The germline gives CDR1 MNHEY, CDR2 SVGAGI. The CDR3 nucleotides read TGTGCCAGCAGTTACTTCAGCGGGAGCTACGAGCAGTACTTC. Protein sequence: CASSYFSGSYEQYF.

This clone was observed a handful of times. The chain has TRBV6-5 and TRBJ1-6; D might be TRBD1 (5 bases). Germline V gene data show CDR1 as MNHEY and CDR2 as SVGAGI. Deletions cut 7 bases from V and 9 bases from J, with 19 bases between. This CDR3 is built from 15 residues. The CDR3 protein is CASTITLGPGSPLHF. The CDR3, as DNA: TGTGCCAGCACCATAACCCTGGGGCCGGGTTCACCCCTCCACTTT.

DNA for the CDR3: TGTGCCAGCAGTTACCGAGGACAGGGGTACGAGCAGTACTTC. This translates into CASSYRGQGYEQYF. The V call is TRBV6-5, the J call TRBJ2-7; the match to TRBD1 covers 9 bases. V dropped 2 bases and J dropped 4; count of bases not matched to a gene: 3. There are 14 residues in the CDR3. Germline V gives CDR1 MNHEY, CDR2 SVGAGI.

This clone was seen more than once but under ten times. V and J are TRBV5-1 and TRBJ2-1; the match to TRBD2 covers 12 bases. The CDR3 runs 15 residues. After removal of 4 bases from V and 7 bases from J, the junction contained 6 bases not matched to a gene. Germline values: CDR1 SGHRS, CDR2 YFSETQ. The CDR3 sequence is CASSTGLAGFNEQFF. CDR3 nucleotide sequence: TGCGCCAGCAGCACTGGACTAGCGGGGTTTAATGAGCAGTTCTTC.

This clone was observed a handful of times. The CDR3 reads CASSEEGTGHTEAFF. CDR3 nucleotides: TGTGCCAGCAGTGAAGAAGGAACAGGGCACACTGAAGCTTTCTTT. The chain joins TRBV6-1 to TRBJ1-1, with D perhaps TRBD1 (6 bases). The CDR3 is made up of 15 amino acids. Germline lookup yields CDR1 MNHNS and CDR2 SASEGT. The V end was cut by 1 base, the J end by 3 bases, with 12 bases between.

The V gene is TRBV19, the J gene TRBJ2-7; 7 nucleotides line up with TRBD1. J gave up 0 bases and V 6 bases, and 5 bases lay outside the gene matches. The CDR3 length is 14 residues. CDR1 is LNHDA, CDR2 SQIVND, per germline (reference sequence). In DNA, the CDR3 is TGTGCCAGTAGACCGACAGGGCCCTCCTACGAGCAGTACTTC. Translating gives CASRPTGPSYEQYF.

The chain uses TRBV4-1 and TRBJ1-2; 8 bases agree with TRBD1. From germline, CDR1 is MGHRA and CDR2 YSYEKL. V was pared by 3 bases and J by 5 bases, with 11 bases of the junction left unmatched. This CDR3 has 16 residues. CDR3 DNA sequence: TGCGCCAGCAGCCATTCGTCTGACAGGGGATGGTATGGCTACACCTTC. This codes for CASSHSSDRGWYGYTF.

The chain carries TRBV11-2 and TRBJ1-2; TRBD1 matches at 8 bases. Germline values: CDR1 SGHAT, CDR2 FQNNGV. With 5 bases clipped from V and 6 bases from J, the junction kept 14 bases outside the gene matches. This CDR3 is built from 16 residues. The CDR3 here is CASSPVTGAALHGYTF. The CDR3 DNA follows: TGTGCCAGCAGCCCGGTGACAGGGGCGGCTTTACATGGCTACACCTTC.

The V gene is TRBV3-1 (or the pseudogene TRBV3-2), the J gene TRBJ1-1, with D unclear. V was shortened by 5 bases and J by 6 bases, with 19 bases between the two germline ends. This CDR3 comprises 15 residues. Germline lookup yields CDR1 LGHDT and CDR2 YNNKEL (reference sequence). The CDR3 spells CASSKKIVVEAEAFF. The DNA for the CDR3 is TGTGCCAGCAGCAAGAAGATTGTTGTTGAGGCTGAAGCTTTCTTT.

The J gene is TRBJ2-5, the V gene TRBV5-4; the match to TRBD2 covers 8 bases. The germline gives CDR1 SGHNT, CDR2 YYREEE (reference sequence). The CDR3 consists of 15 residues. With V trimmed by 0 bases and J by 5 bases, 6 bases remained unmatched. DNA for the CDR3: TGTGCCAGCAGCTTGGTGGCGGGAGGAGGGGAGACCCAGTACTTC. Protein: CASSLVAGGGETQYF.

The rearrangement uses TRBV29-1 and TRBJ1-1, with D possibly being TRBD1 (6 bases). V was trimmed by 6 bases and J by 1 base, leaving 9 bases between them. This CDR3 contains 12 residues. Germline loops: CDR1 SQVTM, CDR2 ANQGSEA. CDR3 DNA: TGCAGCGTGGGGACACCGAACACTGAAGCTTTCTTT. As protein: CSVGTPNTEAFF.